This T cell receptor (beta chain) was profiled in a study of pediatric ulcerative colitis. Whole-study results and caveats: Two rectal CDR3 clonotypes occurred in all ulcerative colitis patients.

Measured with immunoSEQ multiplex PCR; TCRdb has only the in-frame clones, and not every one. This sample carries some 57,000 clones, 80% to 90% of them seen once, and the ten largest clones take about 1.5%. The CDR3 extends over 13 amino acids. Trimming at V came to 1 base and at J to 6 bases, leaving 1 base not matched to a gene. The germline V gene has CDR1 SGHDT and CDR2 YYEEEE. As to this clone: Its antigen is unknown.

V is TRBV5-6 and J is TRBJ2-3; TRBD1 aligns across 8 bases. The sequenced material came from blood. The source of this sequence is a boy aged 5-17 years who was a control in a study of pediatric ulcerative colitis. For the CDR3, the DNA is TGTGCCAGCAGCTTGACAGGGGGGGATACGCAGTATTTT. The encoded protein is CASSLTGGDTQYF.